The next 8 T cell receptor beta chains were all read from a single sample in a study of blood T cell repertoires in COVID-19. Assay: immunoSEQ multiplex PCR; the TCRdb copy retains only in-frame clones and omits some. Found here are 200,000 to 250,000 clones, around 86% of them singletons; the top ten hold around 8%. Sequencing was carried out using peripheral blood. All receptors derive from a woman over 75 with COVID-19, enrolled during active disease.

The chain has TRBV29-1 and TRBJ2-1; tentative D call: TRBD2 (6 bases). V was shortened by 7 bases and J by 4 bases, with 8 bases between the two germline ends. Looked up from germline, CDR1 is SQVTM and CDR2 is ANQGSEA. This CDR3 contains 11 residues. The CDR3: CSARGYNEQFF. The CDR3 DNA is TGCAGCGCTCGGGGGTACAATGAGCAGTTCTTC.

The chain links TRBV5-4 to TRBJ1-2; no definite D call. This CDR3 is 12 amino acids long. The ends were cut back, 3 bases at V and 10 bases at J, with 13 bases in the middle. The germline gives CDR1 SGHNT, CDR2 YYREEE (reference sequence). CDR3: CASSSTELIYTF. The CDR3 nucleotides are TGTGCCAGCAGCTCAACAGAATTAATCTACACCTTC. Looking up the rest from reference TRBV5-4 and TRBJ1-2 gives the full variable domain: ETGVTQSPTHLIKTRGQQVTLRCSSQSGHNTVSWYQQALGQGPQFIFQYYREEENGRGNFPPRFSGLQFPNYSSELNVNALELDDSALYLCASSSTELIYTFGSGTRLTVV.

The CDR3 is CASSPQGQGNEKLFF. CDR3 nucleotides: TGTGCCAGCAGCCCCCAGGGACAGGGGAATGAAAAACTGTTTTTT. This chain uses TRBV7-9 with TRBJ1-4; 10 bases are shared with TRBD1. Trimming at V came to 5 bases and at J to 5 bases, leaving 5 bases not matched to a gene. Per germline, CDR1 SEHNR and CDR2 FQNEAQ (reference sequence). The CDR3 contains 15 residues.

This clone was observed a few times. The chain recombines TRBV7-2 with TRBJ1-5; weak D call: TRBD1 (5 bases). This CDR3 is 13 amino acids long. V was pared by 5 bases and J by 5 bases, with 10 bases between. The germline gives CDR1 SGHTA, CDR2 FQGNSA. The CDR3 region has the DNA TGTGCCAGCAGCAAAGGGGTGGATCAGCCCCAGCATTTT. Encoded protein: CASSKGVDQPQHF. Complete variable domain (other parts from reference TRBV7-2 and TRBJ1-5): GAGVSQSPSNKVTEKGKDVELRCDPISGHTALYWYRQSLGQGLEFLIYFQGNSAPDKSGLPSDRFSAERTGGSVSTLTIQRTQQEDSAVYLCASSKGVDQPQHFGDGTRLSIL.

The table lists this clone with a count of one. The chain is built from TRBV7-9 and TRBJ1-2; no firm D call. Deletions cut 2 bases from V and 7 bases from J, with 17 bases between. The CDR3 length is 15 residues. Germline V lookup: CDR1 SEHNR, CDR2 FQNEAQ (reference sequence). The CDR3 nucleotides read TGTGCCAGCAGCTTACAGTTGCCAGCGGGCGGTGGCTACACCTTC. Its translation: CASSLQLPAGGGYTF.

The chain employs TRBV6-5 and TRBJ1-3; no firm D call. The V end was cut by 4 bases, the J end by 2 bases, with 12 bases between. This CDR3 comprises 15 residues. In germline, CDR1 is MNHEY, CDR2 SVGAGI. For the CDR3, the DNA is TGTGCCAGCAGTTCCACCATGAGGGCTGGAAACACCATATATTTT. Translation: CASSSTMRAGNTIYF.

The J gene is TRBJ1-1, the V gene TRBV18; 7 bases agree with TRBD1. Per the germline V gene, CDR1 is KGHSH and CDR2 is LQKENI. The CDR3 spans 14 residues. Losses at the gene ends were 0 bases for V and 5 bases for J; bases not matched to a gene: 3. The CDR3 protein is CASSPPRGRTEAFF. The CDR3, as DNA: TGTGCCAGCTCACCACCTAGGGGGCGGACTGAAGCTTTCTTT.

This sequence joins TRBV2 and TRBJ1-5, with D hard to call. V was cut by 4 bases and J by 1 base, with 11 bases left in between. CDR1 and CDR2 (germline): SNHLY, FYNNEI. The CDR3 is made up of 15 amino acids. This CDR3 reads CASSVQVTSNQPQHF. As DNA, the CDR3 is TGTGCCAGCAGTGTTCAGGTTACGAGCAATCAGCCCCAGCATTTT.